This is a list of T cell receptor beta chains from one sample in a study of blood T cells in healthy people across ages. MiXCR, run by TCRdb on the 5' RACE reads, gives a single entry per CDR3 protein. The repertoire holds about 1,400,000 distinct CDR3 sequences, with approximately 59% as singletons. The sample taken for sequencing was blood. The receptors originated from a man aged 18 to 35 in good health. Each CDR3 is given with its conserved first and last residue. A D gene is named only where the DNA matches it firmly. Expanded clones get a size class; other rows say once, few or many, or leave the size out.

v_call	j_call	d_call	clone_size	cdr3_nt	cdr3_aa
TRBV6-5	TRBJ1-3	TRBD1	-	TGTGCCAGCAGTCGTCGGACAGGGGACACTGGAAACACCATATATTTT	CASSRRTGDTGNTIYF
TRBV4-1	TRBJ2-5	-	-	TGCGCCAGCAGCCAAGAAACAATTTGGGGGGAGCAGTACTTC	CASSQETIWGEQYF
TRBV18	TRBJ2-1	-	-	TGTGCCAGCTCACCCGCTGTACAGGGAAACAATGAGCAGTTCTTC	CASSPAVQGNNEQFF
TRBV5-1	TRBJ1-1	-	-	TGCGCCAGCAGCGGAGACAGTTACACTGAAGCTTTCTTT	CASSGDSYTEAFF
TRBV27	TRBJ2-1	TRBD2	-	TGTGCCAGCAGTCCAAGGGAGGGCCTCGTGGTTGAGCAGTTCTTC	CASSPREGLVVEQFF
TRBV2	TRBJ2-2	TRBD2	-	TGTGCCAGCAGTCTAGGACTAGCGGGAGTAACCGGGGAGCTGTTTTTT	CASSLGLAGVTGELFF
TRBV4-2	TRBJ2-5	TRBD2	few	TGTGCCAGCAGCCAACTAGCGGGCCAAGAGACCCAGTACTTC	CASSQLAGQETQYF
TRBV3-1	TRBJ2-1	-	-	TGTGCCAGCAGCCAGACTAGAACGAATGAGCAGTTCTTC	CASSQTRTNEQFF
TRBV10-2	TRBJ2-2	-	-	TGCGCCAGCAGTGCTCCGGAGAACACCGGGGAGCTGTTTTTT	CASSAPENTGELFF
TRBV20-1	TRBJ2-7	TRBD2	-	TGCAGTGCTAGAGAGGCTAGCGGGGCGCACGAGCAGTACTTC	CSAREASGAHEQYF
TRBV5-1	TRBJ2-2	TRBD1	-	TGCGCCAGCAGCTTGGCCGACAGGGATGCCGGGGAGCTGTTTTTT	CASSLADRDAGELFF
TRBV5-4	TRBJ1-2	-	few	TGTGCCAGCACTAAAAACCCGGGTTATGGCTACACCTTC	CASTKNPGYGYTF
TRBV7-2	TRBJ2-3	-	-	TGTGCCAGCAGCTTTTTGTCAGGCGCTACCGATACGCAGTATTTT	CASSFLSGATDTQYF
TRBV10-3	TRBJ1-2	TRBD1	-	TGTGCCAACAGACAGGGGATGCAGGGCTACACCTTC	CANRQGMQGYTF
TRBV27	TRBJ2-7	TRBD2	-	TGTGCCAGCAGGCAAGCGGGAGGGCCTCCGGGCGAGCAGTACTTC	CASRQAGGPPGEQYF
TRBV6-5	TRBJ2-3	-	few	TGTGCCAGCAGTTACTTAGAGTCGACAGATACGCAGTATTTT	CASSYLESTDTQYF
TRBV6-1	TRBJ2-1	-	-	TGTGCCAGCAGTACCGTCAATGGGGCCGCACGAGGTTACAATGAGCAGTTCTTC	CASSTVNGAARGYNEQFF
TRBV20-1	TRBJ2-3	TRBD1	-	TGCAGTGCGCCCCCGGGACAGGGTTTAGGGCAGTATTTT	CSAPPGQGLGQYF
TRBV6-5	TRBJ2-1	TRBD2	-	TGTGCCAGCAGTTACGCTAGCGGGACTGATGAGCAGTTCTTC	CASSYASGTDEQFF
TRBV6-2/TRBV6-3	TRBJ2-4	-	-	TGTGCCAGCCGACCGGGGGGCCCGTGGGAGCAGTACTTC	CASRPGGPWEQYF
TRBV7-2	TRBJ2-1	-	-	TGTGCCAGCAGCTTATTGGGCACCTACAATGAGCAGTTCTTC	CASSLLGTYNEQFF
TRBV27	TRBJ1-2	TRBD1	-	TGTGCCAGCAGTCCTCTACCGGGACAGGGGGAAAATGGCTACACCTTC	CASSPLPGQGENGYTF
TRBV10-3	TRBJ2-2	TRBD1	-	TGTGCCACAGCCCCGGGACAGCTTTCTGGGGAGCTGTTTTTT	CATAPGQLSGELFF
TRBV20-1	TRBJ2-2	-	-	TGCAGTGCTAGAGGAAAGGCAGACGGGGAGCTGTTTTTT	CSARGKADGELFF
TRBV28	TRBJ1-2	TRBD1	-	TGTGCCAGCAGAGTACAGGGGGCGCCCGGCTACACCTTC	CASRVQGAPGYTF
TRBV7-2	TRBJ2-5	-	-	TGTGCCAGCAGTGGGGTTATAGAGACCCAGTACTTC	CASSGVIETQYF
TRBV7-2	TRBJ2-2	TRBD1	few	TGTGCCAGCAGTGTGACAGGGGGGTCTACCGGGGAGCTGTTTTTT	CASSVTGGSTGELFF
TRBV5-1	TRBJ2-7	TRBD2	-	TGCACCAGCAGCTTGGGGGAGGGATTCGAGCAGTACTTC	CTSSLGEGFEQYF
TRBV7-9	TRBJ1-1	-	-	TGTGCCAGCAGCCCGCCACCGAACACTGAAGCTTTCTTT	CASSPPPNTEAFF
TRBV11-2	TRBJ1-2	TRBD1	-	TGTGCCAGCAGCTTAGTGGGACAGAGGGCAGAAGGCTACACCTTC	CASSLVGQRAEGYTF
TRBV6-6	TRBJ2-3	TRBD2	-	TGTGCCAGCAACGGACTAGCGGAGAACACAGATACGCAGTATTTT	CASNGLAENTDTQYF
TRBV12-3/TRBV12-4	TRBJ1-5	-	-	TGTGCCAGCAGTTTAATACCGCAGCCCCAGCATTTT	CASSLIPQPQHF
TRBV15	TRBJ1-2	-	-	TGTGCCACCAGCAGAGATATGATGGTCGGAGTGGGTGGCTACACCTTC	CATSRDMMVGVGGYTF
TRBV20-1	TRBJ1-4	-	-	TGCAGTGCTAGAGAGGGACCCCTAGCTAATGAAAAACTGTTTTTT	CSAREGPLANEKLFF
TRBV21-1	TRBJ2-7	-	-	TGTGCCAGCCCAAAGGGGCACGTGTCTCCCTACGGGCAGTACTTC	CASPKGHVSPYGQYF
TRBV20-1	TRBJ1-5	-	few	TGCAGTGCCAGCTTAGGGGGGTTCAATCAGCCCCAGCATTTT	CSASLGGFNQPQHF
TRBV4-1	TRBJ2-7	TRBD2	-	TGCGCCAGCAGCCAAGAGGGAGGGGAAAGTCTCTCCTACGAGCAGTACTTC	CASSQEGGESLSYEQYF
TRBV12-3/TRBV12-4	TRBJ1-5	TRBD1	-	TGTGCCAGCAGTCCCCAGGGGGATAGCAATCAGCCCCAGCATTTT	CASSPQGDSNQPQHF
TRBV20-1	TRBJ1-1	-	few	TGCAGTGCTAGACAGGGAATAGTGACTGAAGCTTTCTTT	CSARQGIVTEAFF
TRBV27	TRBJ1-1	TRBD1	-	TGTGCCAGCAGTTTATCGGGACAGGGAGCGTCTGAAGCTTTCTTT	CASSLSGQGASEAFF
TRBV6-4	TRBJ2-1	-	-	TGTGCCAGCAGTGGAAACCCGGACGGCTACAATGAGCAGTTCTTC	CASSGNPDGYNEQFF
TRBV5-5	TRBJ1-5	-	-	TGTGCCAGCAGCGCAGCGTATAGCAATCAGCCCCAGCATTTT	CASSAAYSNQPQHF
TRBV25-1	TRBJ2-7	TRBD2	few	TGTGCCAGCGGGGGGGTCTACGAGCAGTACTTC	CASGGVYEQYF
TRBV28	TRBJ1-5	TRBD1	once	TGTGCCAGCAGCCACGGTGGGACAGGGGTGATCAGGCCCCAGCATTTT	CASSHGGTGVIRPQHF
TRBV10-3	TRBJ2-7	-	-	TGTGCCATCAGTGAGACAGACAACGAGCAGTACTTC	CAISETDNEQYF
TRBV6-1	TRBJ1-4	-	-	TGTGCCGTACCCTCAGGGGATGAAAAACTGTTTTTT	CAVPSGDEKLFF
TRBV6-2/TRBV6-3	TRBJ2-7	-	-	TGTGCCAGCAGATACTTCCACGAGCAGTACTTC	CASRYFHEQYF
TRBV7-6	TRBJ1-2	TRBD1	-	TGTGCCAGCAGTCCCGGGACAGATGTCTATGGCTACACCTTC	CASSPGTDVYGYTF
TRBV6-5	TRBJ2-1	TRBD1	-	TGTGCCACCTTTAACAGGGGACCCTACAATGAGCAGTTCTTC	CATFNRGPYNEQFF